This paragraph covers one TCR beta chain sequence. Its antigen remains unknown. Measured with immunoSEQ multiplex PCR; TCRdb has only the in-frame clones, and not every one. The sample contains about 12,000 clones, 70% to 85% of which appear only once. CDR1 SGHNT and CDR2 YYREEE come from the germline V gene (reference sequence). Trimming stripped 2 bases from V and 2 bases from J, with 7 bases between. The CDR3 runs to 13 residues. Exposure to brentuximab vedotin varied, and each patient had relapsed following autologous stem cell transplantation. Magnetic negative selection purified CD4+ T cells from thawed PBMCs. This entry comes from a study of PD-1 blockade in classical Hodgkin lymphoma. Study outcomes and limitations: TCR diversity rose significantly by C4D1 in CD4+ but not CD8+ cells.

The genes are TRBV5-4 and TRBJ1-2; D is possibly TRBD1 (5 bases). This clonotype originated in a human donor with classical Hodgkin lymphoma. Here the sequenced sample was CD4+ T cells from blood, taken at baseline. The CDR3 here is CASSLGDNYGYTF. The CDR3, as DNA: TGTGCCAGCAGCTTAGGGGACAACTATGGCTACACCTTC.